Below, 5 T cell receptor beta chains from the same sample are listed, as sequenced in a study of beta chain features in type 1 diabetes. Findings and caveats of the study: All four CD4+ subsets of Type 1 diabetes patients contained TCRB CDR3s that were moderately but significantly shorter.

No antigen has been assigned to these receptors. The entirety of the isolated RNA underwent reverse transcription, so expressed TCRB transcripts were sequenced. Profiling relied on immunoSEQ multiplex PCR, and the TCRdb table lists in-frame clones only, not all of them. The repertoire consists of 120,000 or so clones, with approximately 15% occurring once and the leading ten covering 2.6%. Sequenced input: central memory CD4+ T cells from blood. These receptors all stem from a man in his late teens or twenties with type 1 diabetes.

This clone was counted only a few times. Mismatch with germline at one junction end may stem from a read error. The CDR3 spells CAISDPPGGQIIYGYTF. The CDR3, as DNA: TGTGCCATCAGTGATCCTCCAGGGGGACAGATAATCTATGGCTACACCTTC. This rearrangement joins TRBV6-1 to TRBJ1-2, with 7 bases matching TRBD1. The CDR3 has 17 amino acids. CDR1 and CDR2 (germline): MNHNS, SASEGT.

The rearrangement links TRBV14 to TRBJ2-7; 11 nucleotides match TRBD2. J was trimmed by 4 bases and V by 1 base; bases with no gene match: 6. The CDR3 extends over 16 amino acids. Germline V gene data show CDR1 as SGHDN and CDR2 as FVKESK. CDR3 bases: TGTGCCAGCAGCCAAGGTCTCCTAGCGGGAGGTTACGAGCAGTACTTC. This sequence encodes CASSQGLLAGGYEQYF.

This clone has just a few counts. The genes are TRBV19 and TRBJ2-5; a weak D match, TRBD2 (6 bases). V dropped 8 bases and J dropped 4 bases, with 14 bases sitting between them. CDR3 length: 13 amino acids. Germline-derived CDR1 and CDR2 are LNHDA and SQIVND (reference sequence). The CDR3 bases are TGTGCCAGTCGGGACTCTTGGAGAGAGACCCAGTACTTC. Its protein product is CASRDSWRETQYF.

This clone appeared once. The rearrangement links TRBV7-9 to TRBJ2-7; the D gene is possibly TRBD1 (6 bases). Trimming cost V 1 base and J 6 bases, with 13 bases left between them. This CDR3 has 14 amino acids. Germline-derived CDR1 and CDR2 are SEHNR and FQNEAQ (reference sequence). The CDR3 DNA sequence: TGTGCCAGCAGCTTAGTCCAGAAAGGGGGCGAGCAGTACTTC. The encoded protein is CASSLVQKGGEQYF. Together with reference TRBV7-9 and TRBJ2-7, the CDR3 gives the full variable domain: DTGVSQNPRHKITKRGQNVTFRCDPISEHNRLYWYRQTLGQGPEFLTYFQNEAQLEKSRLLSDRFSAERPKGSFSTLEIQRTEQGDSAMYLCASSLVQKGGEQYFGPGTRLTVT.

This clone was found a few times. This chain links TRBV29-1 with TRBJ2-7; the D call may be TRBD1 or TRBD2 (6 bases each). CDR1 is SQVTM, CDR2 ANQGSEA, per germline. Trimming stripped 6 bases from V and 1 base from J, with 10 bases between. The CDR3 is 12 residues long. The CDR3 sequence: CSVGGTSYEQYF. CDR3 sequence (DNA): TGCAGCGTAGGCGGGACATCCTACGAGCAGTACTTC.